This TCR beta chain is from a study of blood T cells in healthy people across ages. Study findings and constraints: Roughly linear declines in TCR beta diversity per million T cells occurred with age.

In the case of this clonotype: Its target is unknown.

CDR1 is SGHTA, CDR2 FQGNSA, per germline. The CDR3 runs 15 residues. V was clipped by 4 bases and J by 4 bases, with 16 bases between them. Through a sample-barcoded 5' primer and a J-beta primer mix, a second PCR was run for 7 to 11 cycles. Each TCR beta cDNA got a 12-nucleotide random molecular identifier. TCRdb ran MiXCR on the 5' RACE reads and lists one entry per CDR3 protein. The sample lists more than 750,000 distinct CDR3 sequences; about 28% were seen once. These data are also associated with another study on T cells of mothers and their children. This second study notes: Mothers yielded over 8.5 million CDR3 reads, children 3 million to 3.5 million each.

This clonotype was sampled from a woman in her thirties or forties in good health. The rearrangement links TRBV7-2 to TRBJ1-2; TRBD1 might be the D (6 bases). Sequenced input: blood. The CDR3 DNA reads TGTGCCAGCAGCTCTATGGGGGCGCGTGGCTATGGCTACACCTTC. Its translation: CASSSMGARGYGYTF.